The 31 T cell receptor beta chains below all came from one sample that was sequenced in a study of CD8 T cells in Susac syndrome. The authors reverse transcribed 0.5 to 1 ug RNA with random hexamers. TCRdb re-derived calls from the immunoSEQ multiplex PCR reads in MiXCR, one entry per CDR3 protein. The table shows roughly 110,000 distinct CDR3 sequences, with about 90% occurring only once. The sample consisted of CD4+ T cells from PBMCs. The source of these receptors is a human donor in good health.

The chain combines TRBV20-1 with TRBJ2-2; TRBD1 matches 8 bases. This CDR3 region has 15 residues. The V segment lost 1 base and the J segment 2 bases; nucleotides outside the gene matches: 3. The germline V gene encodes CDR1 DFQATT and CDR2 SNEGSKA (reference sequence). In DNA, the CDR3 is TGCAGTGCTAGAGTTGGACAGGGTAACACCGGGGAGCTGTTTTTT. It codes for CSARVGQGNTGELFF.

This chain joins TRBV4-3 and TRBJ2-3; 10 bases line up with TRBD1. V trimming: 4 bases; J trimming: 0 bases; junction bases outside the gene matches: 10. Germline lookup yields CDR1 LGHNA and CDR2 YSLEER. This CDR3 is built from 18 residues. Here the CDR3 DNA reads TGCGCCAGCAGCCTCCCCGGGGACAGGGGAGCGAGCACAGATACGCAGTATTTT. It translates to CASSLPGDRGASTDTQYF.

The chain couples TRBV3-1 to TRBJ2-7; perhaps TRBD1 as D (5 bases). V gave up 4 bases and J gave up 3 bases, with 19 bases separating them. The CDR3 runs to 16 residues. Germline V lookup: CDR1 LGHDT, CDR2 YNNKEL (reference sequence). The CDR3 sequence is CASSLRPRQPYYEQYF. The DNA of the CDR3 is TGTGCCAGCAGCCTCCGTCCGAGACAGCCTTACTACGAGCAGTACTTC.

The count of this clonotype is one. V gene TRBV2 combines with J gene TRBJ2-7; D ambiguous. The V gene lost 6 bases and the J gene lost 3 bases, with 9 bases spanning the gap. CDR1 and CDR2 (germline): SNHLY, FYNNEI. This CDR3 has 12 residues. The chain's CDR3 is CASRVAGYEQYF. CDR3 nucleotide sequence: TGTGCCAGCAGGGTGGCAGGCTACGAGCAGTACTTC.

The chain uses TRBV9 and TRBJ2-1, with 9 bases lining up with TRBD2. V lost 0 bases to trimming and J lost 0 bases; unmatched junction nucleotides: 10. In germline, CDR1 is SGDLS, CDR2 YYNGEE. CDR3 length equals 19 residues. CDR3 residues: CASSVDLRAGGSSYNEQFF. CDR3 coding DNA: TGTGCCAGCAGCGTAGATTTACGAGCGGGAGGAAGCTCCTACAATGAGCAGTTCTTC.

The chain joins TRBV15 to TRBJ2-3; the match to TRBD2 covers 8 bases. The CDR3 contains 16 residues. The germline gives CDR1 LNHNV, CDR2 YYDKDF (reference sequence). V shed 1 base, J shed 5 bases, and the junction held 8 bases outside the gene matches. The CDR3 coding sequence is TGTGCCACCAGCAGAGGCCGAGCGGGGGATGGAGATACGCAGTATTTT. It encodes CATSRGRAGDGDTQYF.

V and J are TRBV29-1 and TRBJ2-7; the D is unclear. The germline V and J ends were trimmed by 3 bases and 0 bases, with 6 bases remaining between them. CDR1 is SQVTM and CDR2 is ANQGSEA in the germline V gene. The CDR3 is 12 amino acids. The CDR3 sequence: CSVETNSYEQYF. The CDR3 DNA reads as TGCAGCGTTGAGACCAACTCCTACGAGCAGTACTTC.

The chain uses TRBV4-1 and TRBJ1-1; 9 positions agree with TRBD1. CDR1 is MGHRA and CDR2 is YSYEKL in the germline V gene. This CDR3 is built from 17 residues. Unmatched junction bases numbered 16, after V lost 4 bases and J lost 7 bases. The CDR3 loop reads CASSRRAGQGDLVEAFF. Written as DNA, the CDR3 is TGCGCCAGCAGCCGTAGGGCGGGACAGGGTGATCTGGTTGAAGCTTTCTTT.

The CDR3 DNA sequence: TGTGCCAGCAGCCGAGACACCGCCCGGAGGAATGAGCAGTTCTTC. This sequence encodes CASSRDTARRNEQFF. The rearrangement joins TRBV7-2 to TRBJ2-1; the D gene is possibly TRBD2 (5 bases). V gave up 5 bases and J gave up 7 bases, with 18 bases separating them. The germline V gene has CDR1 SGHTA and CDR2 FQGNSA. The CDR3 has 15 residues.

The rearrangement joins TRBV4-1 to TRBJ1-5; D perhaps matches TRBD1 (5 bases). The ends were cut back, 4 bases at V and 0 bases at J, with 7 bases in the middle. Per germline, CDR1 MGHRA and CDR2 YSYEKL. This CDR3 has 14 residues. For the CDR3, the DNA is TGCGCCAGCAGCCGGGACTTTAGCAATCAGCCCCAGCATTTT. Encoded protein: CASSRDFSNQPQHF.

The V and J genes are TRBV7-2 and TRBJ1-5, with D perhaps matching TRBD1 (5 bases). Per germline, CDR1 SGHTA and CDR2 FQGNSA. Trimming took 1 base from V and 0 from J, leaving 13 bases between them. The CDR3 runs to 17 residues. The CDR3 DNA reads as TGTGCCAGCAGCTTAGAGGGGAGCCTGGGTAGCAATCAGCCCCAGCATTTT. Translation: CASSLEGSLGSNQPQHF.

In DNA form, the CDR3 reads TGTGCCGGCGTGGGAGTTACGAACACTGAAGCTTTCTTT. Its protein is CAGVGVTNTEAFF. This rearrangement joins TRBV7-9 to TRBJ1-1; D is unclear. Trimming took off 11 bases at V and 1 base at J, with 14 bases between the two ends. CDR1 is SEHNR, CDR2 FQNEAQ, per germline (reference sequence). This CDR3 comprises 13 residues.

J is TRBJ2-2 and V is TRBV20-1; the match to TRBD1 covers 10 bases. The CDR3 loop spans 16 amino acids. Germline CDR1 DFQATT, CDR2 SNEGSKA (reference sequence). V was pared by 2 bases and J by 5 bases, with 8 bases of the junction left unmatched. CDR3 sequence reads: CSARPGQGGRTGELFF. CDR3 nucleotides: TGCAGTGCTAGACCCGGACAGGGGGGTCGGACCGGGGAGCTGTTTTTT.

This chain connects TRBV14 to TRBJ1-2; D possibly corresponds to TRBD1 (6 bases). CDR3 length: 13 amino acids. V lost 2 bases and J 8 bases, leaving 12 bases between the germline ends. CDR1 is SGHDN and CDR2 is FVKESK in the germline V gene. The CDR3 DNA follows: TGTGCCAGCAGCCAATGGGGGCTCGAGGGCTACACCTTC. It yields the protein CASSQWGLEGYTF.

CDR3 coding DNA: TGCAGTGCTAGAGAGGCGGGGGGGCCGAGACCAGATACGCAGTATTTT. Translation gives CSAREAGGPRPDTQYF. V is TRBV20-1 and J is TRBJ2-3; 9 positions agree with TRBD2. The length of the CDR3 is 16 residues. The V gene's germline CDR1 is DFQATT and CDR2 SNEGSKA (reference sequence). After removal of 0 bases from V and 4 bases from J, the junction contained 8 bases not matched to a gene.

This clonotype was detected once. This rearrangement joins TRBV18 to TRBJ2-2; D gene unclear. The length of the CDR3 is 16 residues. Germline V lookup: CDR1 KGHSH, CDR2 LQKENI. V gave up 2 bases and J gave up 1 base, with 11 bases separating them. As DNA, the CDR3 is TGTGCCAGCTCACCATACGTCTGGCAGAACACCGGGGAGCTGTTTTTT. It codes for CASSPYVWQNTGELFF.

DNA of the CDR3: TGTGCCAGCGGCCTCAGTCCCGGGACAGCTGGCTACACCTTC. Its protein product is CASGLSPGTAGYTF. The chain carries TRBV3-1 and TRBJ1-2; 7 bases fit TRBD1. J lost 7 bases, V lost 8 bases, and 13 bases had no gene match. The CDR3 is 14 amino acids. From germline, CDR1 is LGHDT and CDR2 YNNKEL (reference sequence).

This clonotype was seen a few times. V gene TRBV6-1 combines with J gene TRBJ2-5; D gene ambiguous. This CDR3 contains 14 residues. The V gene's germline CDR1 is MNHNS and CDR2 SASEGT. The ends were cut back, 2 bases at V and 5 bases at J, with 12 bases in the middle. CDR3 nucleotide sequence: TGTGCCAGCAGTGAAACCCCGGATCAGGAGACCCAGTACTTC. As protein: CASSETPDQETQYF.

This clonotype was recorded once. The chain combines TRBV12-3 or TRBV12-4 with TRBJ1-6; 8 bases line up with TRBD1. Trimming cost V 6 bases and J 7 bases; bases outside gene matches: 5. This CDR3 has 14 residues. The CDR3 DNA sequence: TGTGCCAGCAGAAACAGGGGGGTGAATTCACCCCTCCACTTT. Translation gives CASRNRGVNSPLHF.

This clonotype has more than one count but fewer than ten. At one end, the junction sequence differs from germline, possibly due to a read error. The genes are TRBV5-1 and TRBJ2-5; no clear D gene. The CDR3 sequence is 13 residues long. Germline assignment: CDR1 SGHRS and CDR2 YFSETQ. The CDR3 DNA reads TGTGCCAGCAGCTCCCGCCCAGAGGAGACCCAGTACTTC. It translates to CASSSRPEETQYF.

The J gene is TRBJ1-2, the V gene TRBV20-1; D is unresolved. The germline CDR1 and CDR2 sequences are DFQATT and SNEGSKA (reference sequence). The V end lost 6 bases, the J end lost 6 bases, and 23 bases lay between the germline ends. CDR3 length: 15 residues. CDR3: CSASWANRRVDGYTF. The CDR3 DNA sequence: TGCAGTGCGTCCTGGGCTAACCGCCGCGTCGATGGCTACACCTTC.

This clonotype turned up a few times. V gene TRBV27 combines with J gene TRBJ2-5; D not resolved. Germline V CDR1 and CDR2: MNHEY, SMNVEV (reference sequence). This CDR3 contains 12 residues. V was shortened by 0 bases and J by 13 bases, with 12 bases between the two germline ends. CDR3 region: CASSLSDRAMYF. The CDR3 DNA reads TGTGCCAGCAGTTTATCGGACCGCGCAATGTACTTC.

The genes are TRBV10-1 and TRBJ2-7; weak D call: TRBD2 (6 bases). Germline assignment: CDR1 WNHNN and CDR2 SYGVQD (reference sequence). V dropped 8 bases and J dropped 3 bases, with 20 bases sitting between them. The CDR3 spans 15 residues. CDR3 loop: CASVRRDSKIYEQYF. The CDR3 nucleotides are TGCGCCAGCGTCCGGAGGGACTCGAAAATCTACGAGCAGTACTTC.

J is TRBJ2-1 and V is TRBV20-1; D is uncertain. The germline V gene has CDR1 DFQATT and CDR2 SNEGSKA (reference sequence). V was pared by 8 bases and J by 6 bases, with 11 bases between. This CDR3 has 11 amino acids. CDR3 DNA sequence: TGCAGTCCAACCTCGAGCAATGAGCAGTTCTTC. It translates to CSPTSSNEQFF.

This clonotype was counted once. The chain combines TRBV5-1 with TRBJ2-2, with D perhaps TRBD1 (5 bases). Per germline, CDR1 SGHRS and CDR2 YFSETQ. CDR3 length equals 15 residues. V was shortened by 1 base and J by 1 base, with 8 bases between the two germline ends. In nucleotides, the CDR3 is TGCGCCAGCAGCTTGACCACAGGGAACACCGGGGAGCTGTTTTTT. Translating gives CASSLTTGNTGELFF.

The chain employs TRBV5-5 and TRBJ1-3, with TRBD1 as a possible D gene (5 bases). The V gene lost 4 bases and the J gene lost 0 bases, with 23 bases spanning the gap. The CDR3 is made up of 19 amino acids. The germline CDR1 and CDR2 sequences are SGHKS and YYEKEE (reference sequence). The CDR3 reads CASSARAGTVLFSGNTIYF. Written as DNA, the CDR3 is TGTGCCAGCAGCGCGCGAGCCGGGACTGTCCTTTTCTCTGGAAACACCATATATTTT.

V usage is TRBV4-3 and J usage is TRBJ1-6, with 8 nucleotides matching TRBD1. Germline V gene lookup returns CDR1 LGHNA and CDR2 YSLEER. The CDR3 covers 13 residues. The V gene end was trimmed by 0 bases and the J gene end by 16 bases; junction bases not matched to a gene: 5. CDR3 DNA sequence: TGCGCCAGCAGCCAAGAGTGGGACAGGAAACTCCACTTT. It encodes CASSQEWDRKLHF.

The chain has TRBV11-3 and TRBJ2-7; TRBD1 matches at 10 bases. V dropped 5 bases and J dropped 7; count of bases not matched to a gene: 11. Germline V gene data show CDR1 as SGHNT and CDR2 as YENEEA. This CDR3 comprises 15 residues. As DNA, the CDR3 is TGTGCCAGCAGCATCCGGGACAGGGGATCGGGTGAGCAGTACTTC. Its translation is CASSIRDRGSGEQYF.

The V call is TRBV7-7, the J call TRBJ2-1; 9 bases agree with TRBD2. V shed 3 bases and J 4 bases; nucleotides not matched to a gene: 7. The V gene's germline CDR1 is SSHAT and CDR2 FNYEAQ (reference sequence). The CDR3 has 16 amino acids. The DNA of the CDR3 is TGTGCCAGCAGCTTGGGGTCTGCGGGAGGGTACAATGAGCAGTTCTTC. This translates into CASSLGSAGGYNEQFF.

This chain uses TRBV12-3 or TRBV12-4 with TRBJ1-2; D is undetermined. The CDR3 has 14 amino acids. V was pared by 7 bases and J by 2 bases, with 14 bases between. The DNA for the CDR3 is TGTGCCAGCACCTCGTGGACGGAGAACTATGGCTACACCTTC. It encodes CASTSWTENYGYTF.

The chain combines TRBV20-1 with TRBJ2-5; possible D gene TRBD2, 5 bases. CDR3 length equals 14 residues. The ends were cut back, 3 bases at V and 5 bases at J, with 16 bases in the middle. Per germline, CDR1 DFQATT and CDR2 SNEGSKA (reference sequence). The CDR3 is CSASPFLAAETQYF. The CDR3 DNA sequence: TGCAGTGCTAGTCCGTTCCTAGCAGCTGAGACCCAGTACTTC.